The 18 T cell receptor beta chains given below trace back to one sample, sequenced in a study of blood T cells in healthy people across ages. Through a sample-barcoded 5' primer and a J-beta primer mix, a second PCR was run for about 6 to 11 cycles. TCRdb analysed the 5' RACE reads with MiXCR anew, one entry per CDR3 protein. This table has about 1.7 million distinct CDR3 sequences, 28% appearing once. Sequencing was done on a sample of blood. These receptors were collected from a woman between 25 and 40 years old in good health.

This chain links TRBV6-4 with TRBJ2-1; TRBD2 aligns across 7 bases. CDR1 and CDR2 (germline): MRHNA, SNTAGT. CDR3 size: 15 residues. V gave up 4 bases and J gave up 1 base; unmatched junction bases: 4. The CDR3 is CASSVLAASYNEQFF. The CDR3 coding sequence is TGTGCCAGCAGTGTCCTAGCGGCGTCCTACAATGAGCAGTTCTTC.

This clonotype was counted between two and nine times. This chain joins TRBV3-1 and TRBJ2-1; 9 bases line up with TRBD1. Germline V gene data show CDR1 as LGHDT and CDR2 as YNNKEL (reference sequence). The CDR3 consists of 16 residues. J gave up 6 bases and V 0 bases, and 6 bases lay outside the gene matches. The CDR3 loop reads CASSQEPGQGFNEQFF. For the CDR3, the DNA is TGTGCCAGCAGCCAAGAACCGGGACAGGGTTTCAATGAGCAGTTCTTC.

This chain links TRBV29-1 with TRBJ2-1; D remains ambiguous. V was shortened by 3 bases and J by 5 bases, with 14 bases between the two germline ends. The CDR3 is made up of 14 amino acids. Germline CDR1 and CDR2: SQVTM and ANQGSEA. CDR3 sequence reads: CSVEGGDKNNEQFF. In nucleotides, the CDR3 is TGCAGCGTTGAGGGCGGAGACAAGAACAATGAGCAGTTCTTC.

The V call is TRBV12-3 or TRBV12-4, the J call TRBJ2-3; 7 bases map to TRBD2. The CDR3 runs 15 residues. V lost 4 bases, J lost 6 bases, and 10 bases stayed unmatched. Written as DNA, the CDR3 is TGTGCCAGCAGTTCAAAGCGGGACCCGGGGGATACGCAGTATTTT. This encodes CASSSKRDPGDTQYF.

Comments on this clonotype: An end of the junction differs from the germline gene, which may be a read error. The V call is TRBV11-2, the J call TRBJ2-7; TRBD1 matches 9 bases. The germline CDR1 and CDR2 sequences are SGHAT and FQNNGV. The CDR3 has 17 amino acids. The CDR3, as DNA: TGTGCCGGCAGCAGGGACAGGGTGGGACGGGGAACCTACGAGCAGTACTTC. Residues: CAGSRDRVGRGTYEQYF.

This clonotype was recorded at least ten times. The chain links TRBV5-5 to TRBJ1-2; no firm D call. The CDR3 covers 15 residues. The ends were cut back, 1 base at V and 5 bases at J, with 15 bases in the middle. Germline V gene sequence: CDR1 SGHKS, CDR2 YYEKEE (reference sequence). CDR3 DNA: TGTGCCAGCAGCTTGTTCCTAGGGCTAATTTATGGCTACACCTTC. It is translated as CASSLFLGLIYGYTF. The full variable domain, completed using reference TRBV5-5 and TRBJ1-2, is DAGVTQSPTHLIKTRGQQVTLRCSPISGHKSVSWYQQVLGQGPQFIFQYYEKEERGRGNFPDRFSARQFPNYSSELNVNALLLGDSALYLCASSLFLGLIYGYTFGSGTRLTVV.

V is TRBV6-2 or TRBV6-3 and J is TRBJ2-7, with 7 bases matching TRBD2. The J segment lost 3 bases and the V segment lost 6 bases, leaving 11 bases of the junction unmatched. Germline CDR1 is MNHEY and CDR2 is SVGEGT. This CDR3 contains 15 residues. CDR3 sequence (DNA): TGTGCCAGCAGAGAACGCGGGAGCCAGGACTACGAGCAGTACTTC. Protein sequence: CASRERGSQDYEQYF.

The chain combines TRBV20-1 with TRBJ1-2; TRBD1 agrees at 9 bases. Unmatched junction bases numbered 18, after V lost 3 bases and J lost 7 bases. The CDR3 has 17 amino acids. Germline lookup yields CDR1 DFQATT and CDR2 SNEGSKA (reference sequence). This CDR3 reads CSARTRDRELPLFGYTF. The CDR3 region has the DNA TGCAGTGCTAGGACACGGGACAGGGAGTTACCCTTGTTTGGCTACACCTTC.

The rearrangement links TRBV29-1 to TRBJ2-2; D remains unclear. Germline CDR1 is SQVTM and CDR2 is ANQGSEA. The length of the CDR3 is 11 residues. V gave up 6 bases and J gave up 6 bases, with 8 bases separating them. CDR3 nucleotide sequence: TGCAGCGTAGGGAATGCCGGGGAGCTGTTTTTT. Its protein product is CSVGNAGELFF.

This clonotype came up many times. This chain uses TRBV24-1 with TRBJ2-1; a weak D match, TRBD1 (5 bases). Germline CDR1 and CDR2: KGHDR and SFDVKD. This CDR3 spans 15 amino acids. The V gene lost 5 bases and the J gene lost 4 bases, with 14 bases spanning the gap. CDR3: CATSGHRYLYNEQFF. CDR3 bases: TGTGCCACCAGTGGGCACAGGTACTTATACAATGAGCAGTTCTTC.

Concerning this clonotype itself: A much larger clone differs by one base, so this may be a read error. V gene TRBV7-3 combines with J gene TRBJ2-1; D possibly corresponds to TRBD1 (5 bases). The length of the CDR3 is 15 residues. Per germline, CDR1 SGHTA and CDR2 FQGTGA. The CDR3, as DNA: TGTACCAGCAGCTCGATGAGGACACGATACAATGAGCAGTTCTTC. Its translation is CTSSSMRTRYNEQFF.

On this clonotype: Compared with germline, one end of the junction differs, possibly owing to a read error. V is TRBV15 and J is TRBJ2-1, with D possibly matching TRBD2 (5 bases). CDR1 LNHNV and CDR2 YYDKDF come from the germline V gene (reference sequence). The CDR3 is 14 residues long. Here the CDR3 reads CATSLDFVNNEQVF. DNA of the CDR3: TGTGCCACCAGCCTGGACTTCGTCAACAATGAGCAGGTCTTC.

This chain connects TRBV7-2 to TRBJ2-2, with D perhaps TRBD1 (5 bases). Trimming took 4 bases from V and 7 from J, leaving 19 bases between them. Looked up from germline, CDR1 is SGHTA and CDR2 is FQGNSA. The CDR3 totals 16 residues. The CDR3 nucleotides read TGTGCCAGCAGCTCCGCGTGGCCAGGGATTGACGGGGAGCTGTTTTTT. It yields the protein CASSSAWPGIDGELFF.

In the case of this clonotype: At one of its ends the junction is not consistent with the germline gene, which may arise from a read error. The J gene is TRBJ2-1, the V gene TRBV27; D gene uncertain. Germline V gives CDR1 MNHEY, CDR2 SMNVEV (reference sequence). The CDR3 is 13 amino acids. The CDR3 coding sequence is TGTGCTAGCAGTCGGCGCGGTAACCATGAGCAGTTCTTC. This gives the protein CASSRRGNHEQFF.

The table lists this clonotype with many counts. The CDR3 protein is CASSQPLARETQYF. CDR3 coding DNA: TGCGCCAGCAGCCAACCACTAGCGAGAGAGACCCAGTACTTC. V is TRBV4-1 and J is TRBJ2-5; TRBD2 matches at 7 bases. Germline CDR1 reads MGHRA; CDR2 reads YSYEKL. There are 14 residues in the CDR3. The V gene end was trimmed by 2 bases and the J gene end by 4 bases; junction bases not matched to a gene: 4.

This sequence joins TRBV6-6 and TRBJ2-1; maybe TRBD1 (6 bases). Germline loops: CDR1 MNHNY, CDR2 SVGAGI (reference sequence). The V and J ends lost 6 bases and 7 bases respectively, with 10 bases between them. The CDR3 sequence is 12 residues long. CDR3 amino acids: CASRQGMNEQFF. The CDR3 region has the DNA TGTGCCAGCAGACAGGGTATGAATGAGCAGTTCTTC.

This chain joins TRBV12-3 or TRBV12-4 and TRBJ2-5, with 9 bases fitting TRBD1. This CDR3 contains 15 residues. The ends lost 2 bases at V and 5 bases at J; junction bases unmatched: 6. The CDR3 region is CASSLPTGGWETQYF. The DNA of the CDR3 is TGTGCCAGCAGTTTACCAACAGGGGGCTGGGAGACCCAGTACTTC.

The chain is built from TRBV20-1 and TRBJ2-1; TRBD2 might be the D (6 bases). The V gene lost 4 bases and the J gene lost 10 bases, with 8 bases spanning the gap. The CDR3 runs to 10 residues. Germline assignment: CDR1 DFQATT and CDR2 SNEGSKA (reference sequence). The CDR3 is CSATGDEQFF. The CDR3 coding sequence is TGCAGTGCTACGGGAGACGAGCAGTTCTTC.